The rows below give T cell receptor beta chains drawn from one sample of a study of blood T cells in healthy people across ages. TCRdb reanalysed the 5' RACE reads using MiXCR and keeps one entry per CDR3 protein. This repertoire shows roughly 1,100,000 distinct CDR3 sequences, under 30% found once; its top ten account for 0.65% to 0.75%. This same sample was also part of a study on T cells of mothers and their children.

The sequenced material came from blood. The receptors come from a girl aged 2 to 10 in good health. CDR3s include the opening cysteine and the closing phenylalanine or tryptophan. The D gene is left open where the match is weak. Where a row states a size, it is once, few, many or the class of an expanded clone; other rows omit it.

size	V	J	D	DNA	CDR3
few	TRBV4-1	TRBJ1-5	.	TGCGCCAGCAGCCAAGACGGGTGGCAGCCCCAGCATTTT	CASSQDGWQPQHF
few	TRBV7-2	TRBJ2-1	TRBD2	TGTGCCAGCAGGTTAGGAAGCGGGGGTTACAATGAGCAGTTCTTC	CASRLGSGGYNEQFF
.	TRBV7-9	TRBJ1-1	.	TGTGCCAGCAGCCCGGAGACAGAGAACACTGAAGCTTTCTTT	CASSPETENTEAFF
few	TRBV15	TRBJ2-1	TRBD2	TGTGCCACCGAAATAGCGGGATACAATGAGCAGTTCTTC	CATEIAGYNEQFF
few	TRBV29-1	TRBJ1-4	.	TGCAGCGTTGGTGAGGAAAAACCGTTTTTT	CSVGEEKPFF
.	TRBV4-3	TRBJ2-3	TRBD1	TGCGCCAGCAGCCAAGGGACAGGGGAGGATACGCAGTATTTT	CASSQGTGEDTQYF
.	TRBV2	TRBJ2-1	TRBD1	TGTGCCAGCAGGGGAATACAGGGGATCAATGAGCAGTTCTTC	CASRGIQGINEQFF
few	TRBV4-3	TRBJ2-4	TRBD2	TGCGCCAGCAGCCAAGGCCAGCGGGGCGGCATTCAGTACTTC	CASSQGQRGGIQYF
.	TRBV20-1	TRBJ2-5	TRBD2	TGCAGTGCCCGCTGGCCCCAGACTAGCGGGAGTCTGTTAGAGACCCAGTACTTC	CSARWPQTSGSLLETQYF
.	TRBV20-1	TRBJ1-4	.	TGCAGTGCTAGTTGGGCTGGGGACGGAGAAAAACTGTTTTTT	CSASWAGDGEKLFF
.	TRBV9	TRBJ1-1	TRBD1	TGTGCCAGCAGCGAGAAGGGGGCAAAGGAATACACTGAAGCTTTCTTT	CASSEKGAKEYTEAFF
.	TRBV6-5	TRBJ1-2	.	TGTGCCAGCAGGCCCGGGCCTGACTATGGCTACACCTTC	CASRPGPDYGYTF
.	TRBV20-1	TRBJ2-7	TRBD2	TGCAGTGTTGAGCCACGGCGGGGGGGCTACGAGCAGTACTTC	CSVEPRRGGYEQYF
few	TRBV7-9	TRBJ2-1	.	TGTGCCAGCAGCTGGCCTAGTACCCCTTACAATGAGCAGTTCTTC	CASSWPSTPYNEQFF
.	TRBV20-1	TRBJ2-2	.	TGCGAGGTAATCAACACCGGGGAGCTGTTTTTT	CEVINTGELFF
few	TRBV3-1	TRBJ2-3	TRBD1	TGTGCCAGCAGCCAATGGGGACAGGGCGCGACAGATACGCAGTATTTT	CASSQWGQGATDTQYF
few	TRBV12-3/TRBV12-4	TRBJ1-4	.	TGTGCCAGCAGTCGAAGCCCCGCAACTAATGAAAAACTGTTTTTT	CASSRSPATNEKLFF
.	TRBV4-1	TRBJ1-4	.	TGCGCCAGCAGCCAAGACCGCGGCTGGGGGGAAAAACTGTTTTTT	CASSQDRGWGEKLFF
many	TRBV7-9	TRBJ2-7	TRBD1	TGTGCCAGCAGCTTAAGGGACAGGGGGCCCTACGAGCAGTACTTC	CASSLRDRGPYEQYF
few	TRBV5-1	TRBJ2-2	.	TGCGCCAGCAGCTTGGCCGGGGCAGAACCCGGGGAGCTGTTTTTT	CASSLAGAEPGELFF
.	TRBV5-1	TRBJ1-1	.	TGCGCCAGCAGCTTGTACGGGTCAAACACTGAAGCTTTCTTT	CASSLYGSNTEAFF
.	TRBV11-1	TRBJ2-7	TRBD1	TGTGCCAGCAGCTGGCGACAGGGGGCAAACGAGCAGTACTTC	CASSWRQGANEQYF
.	TRBV4-1	TRBJ1-3	TRBD1	TGCGCCAGCAGCCAAGATCGTGGGACAGGGGGGTTCTCTGGAAACACCATATATTTT	CASSQDRGTGGFSGNTIYF
many	TRBV5-1	TRBJ2-1	.	TGTGCCAGCAGTTTCAGGAATGAGCAGTTCTTC	CASSFRNEQFF
.	TRBV5-1	TRBJ1-5	.	TGCGCCAGCAGCTTGAGTTCGGGTTTTGATCAGCCCCAGCATTTT	CASSLSSGFDQPQHF
few	TRBV11-3	TRBJ2-5	.	TGTGCCAGCAGCCAGAACTACCAAGAGACCCAGTACTTC	CASSQNYQETQYF
few	TRBV3-1	TRBJ2-5	.	TGTGCCAGCAGCCAAGATTCCGGTGCGGAGACCCAGTACTTC	CASSQDSGAETQYF
.	TRBV7-9	TRBJ2-1	.	TGTGCCAGCAGCTCGATGGACTGGACGTACAATGAGCAGTTCTTC	CASSSMDWTYNEQFF
.	TRBV28	TRBJ1-5	.	TGTGCCAGCAGAAAGACCGATAGCAATCAGCCCCAGCATTTT	CASRKTDSNQPQHF
.	TRBV29-1	TRBJ1-2	.	TGCAGCGTGGGGCCCTATCTCCCTTATGGCTACACCTTC	CSVGPYLPYGYTF
few	TRBV28	TRBJ1-2	.	TGTGCCAGCAGTTTGGGCCTCGGGCGAGTCCTCTATGGCTACACCTTC	CASSLGLGRVLYGYTF
few	TRBV20-1	TRBJ2-5	TRBD2	TGCGGTGCTAGAGATTGGGGACTAGCGGTGTACCAAGAGACCCAGTACTTC	CGARDWGLAVYQETQYF
few	TRBV29-1	TRBJ2-1	TRBD2	TGCAGCGTTGGGGGACTAGCGGGAGTGTGGAATGAGCAGTTCTTC	CSVGGLAGVWNEQFF
.	TRBV29-1	TRBJ2-7	.	TGCAGCGTTGTGGTCGTACCGGCGGAGGAGCAGTACTTC	CSVVVVPAEEQYF
.	TRBV24-1	TRBJ2-5	.	TGTGCCACCAGTGACCCAGCGGAGGGGCCTGAGACCCAGTACTTC	CATSDPAEGPETQYF
.	TRBV6-5	TRBJ1-2	.	TGTGCCAGCAGTTACCGGGGGGGGGACTATGGCTACACCTTC	CASSYRGGDYGYTF